This T cell receptor (beta chain) was captured in a study of tumor-infiltrating lymphocytes in primary liver carcinoma (dated by TCRdb to 2017 to 2019). The study in broad terms: The five patients, three men and two women aged 30 to 69 years, had hepatocellular carcinoma (four) or combined HCC and intrahepatic cholangiocarcinoma (one). TCRbeta repertoire sequencing, expression microarrays and whole-exome sequencing were combined in the study across five regions of each liver tumor, with adjacent normal tissue and blood also included. Repertoires from technical replicates were highly reproducible, with mean shared-clone rates approximately 0.9 and correlation coefficients above 0.95. The 25 or so tumor region samples were profiled with Agilent mRNA microarrays so that TCRbeta repertoire diversity could be related to the local molecular phenotype. A total of around 35 specimens from 5 patients, comprising some 25 tumor regions, 5 adjacent noncancerous liver tissues and 5 peripheral blood samples, were covered by TCRbeta repertoire sequencing. Each sample produced roughly 3.65 to 7.5 million productive TCRbeta reads, and read depth showed no significant difference between tissue types. The five patients had tumors staged T1-T3 N0M0, with maximum diameters ranging from about 4 to 10 cm.

A constant-region primer and ProtoScript II reverse transcriptase were used to reverse-transcribe TCRbeta-specific cDNA from about 0.55 ug total RNA. The TCRbeta libraries were prepared through three rounds of nested multiplex PCR following a slightly modified ARM-PCR procedure. Multiplex TRBV1-TRBV30 forward primers and a Cbeta reverse primer were used in the first two PCR rounds, each of which was run for approximately 11 cycles. A final 25-cycle PCR with Deep VentR polymerase added sample barcodes and Illumina adapters. Before sequencing, amplicons of 200-500 bp were gel-purified using a QIAquick gel extraction kit. The TCRbeta amplicons were sequenced with 250-bp paired-end reads on an Illumina HiSeq 2500. In the source study's methods: To recover full CDR3 sequences, reads were quality-trimmed using Trimmomatic v0.33 and paired reads were then merged using FLASH v1.2.11. MiGEC v1.2.1b assigned V, D and J germline segments to the rearranged TCRbeta sequences. VDJtools v1.0.0 computed clonotype statistics and Shannon-Wiener diversity indices. To cut down on sampling bias, every analysis after diversity analysis relied on just the 250 most abundant clonotypes from each sample. The raw public data were reprocessed by TCRdb itself: fastp quality trimming at Q25, MiXCR clonotype calling, in-frame beta chains only. Duplicate CDR3 protein sequences are folded into a single record with the most common DNA and genes. The V and J calls follow TCRdb's processing rather than the paper's. In all, the sample holds 45,000 or so distinct CDR3 sequences, and approximately 70% of those were seen once. The ten most abundant clones make up roughly 19% of the sample.

The paper's findings and limits, for the study overall: Just about 7.5-25% of top clones turned up in all five regions of a tumor, which suggests spatial heterogeneity among tumor-infiltrating T cells. Comparison of CD4+ and CD8+ T cell repertoires was precluded by the use of bulk unsorted samples. A significantly larger repertoire fraction was made up by the top 250 clones in tumors than in blood (p = 0.039). The study included only 4 to 6 patients, and the authors note findings should be validated in a larger study. Pairs of tumor regions showed greater repertoire overlap (mean about 35%) than tumor-adjacent pairs (roughly 17%) or tumor-blood pairs (approximately 14%), which is consistent with antigen-driven expansion. Only the TCR beta chain was sequenced, so true repertoire diversity is likely underestimated because unpaired alpha chains were not captured.

Without any cell sorting, total RNA and DNA were co-extracted from roughly 21-30 mg of bulk tissue using the AllPrep DNA/RNA mini kit. Between late 2015 and 2016, roughly five patients in China with histopathologically diagnosed primary liver carcinoma had surgical resection. At the time of sampling, the patients had chronic HBV infection and had not received any treatment. Five spatially separated regions were sampled per tumor: superior, inferior, left-lateral and right-lateral poles, plus the tumor centre. More than 90% viable tumor cells were found by histology in every tumor sample. Pieces of fresh tumor and adjacent tissue were cut in half, with one half kept in RNAlater at -80 degrees C and the other half sent for histology. V loses 8 bases of germline sequence and J loses 5 bases, and the interval between the two ends is 21 bases. CDR1 SGHAT and CDR2 FQNNGV are derived from the germline V gene. From the cysteine up to the phenylalanine, the CDR3 has a length of 15 residues. The only DNA kept is the CDR3, 45 bases in frame from the first base.

About this clonotype: This clone's antigen is unknown. Base-call qualities are not available, and no considerably larger clone is one nucleotide away.

This sequence was found in a man in his forties with primary liver carcinoma and hepatitis B virus infection. The rearranged chain carries TRBV11-2 and TRBJ2-5; the D gene cannot be resolved reliably. Specimen: liver tumor tissue from sampling region 2. This specimen's cell subset or site label, per the study, means: tumor region T2, inferior pole. The CDR3 reads as follows: CASCLSPHDGETQYF. The sequenced DNA is TGTGCCAGCTGCCTAAGCCCCCATGACGGGGAGACCCAGTACTTC.